Described below is a single T cell receptor (beta chain) sequence and its context. Its specificity is not known. Expressed TCRB transcripts were sequenced after all isolated RNA was converted to cDNA. TCRdb's copy holds only in-frame clones and misses some; the assay was immunoSEQ multiplex PCR. The sample includes a few hundred thousand clones, around 10% of them seen just once. The germline V gene has CDR1 SGHTA and CDR2 FQGNSA. Germline trimming cut 5 bases from V and 8 bases from J; bases unmatched to any gene: 7. The CDR3 is made up of 14 amino acids. This entry is derived from a study of beta chain features in type 1 diabetes. Study results and caveats: Shortening that was moderate but significant affected the TCRB CDR3s of Type 1 diabetes patients in all four CD4+ subsets. At VDJ recombination sites, type 1 diabetes patients had fewer insertions and more deleted nucleotides.

Via CD45RO/CCR7/CD25/CD127/CD95/CD27, cells of the CD4+ naive, central memory, regulatory and stem cell-like memory subsets were sorted. This TCR was recovered from a man younger than 45 with type 1 diabetes. Sequenced material: central memory CD4+ T cells from blood. This sequence joins TRBV7-2 and TRBJ1-4, with TRBD1 matching 8 bases. In DNA, the CDR3 is TGTGCCAGCAGCGTACCGGGACAGGCGGAAAAACTGTTTTTT. The encoded protein is CASSVPGQAEKLFF.